This entry concerns a single TCR beta chain. No antigen is known for it. These data are taken from a study of OX40 agonist ivuxolimab in advanced cancers. Looking at the study overall: Partial responses were observed in three patients, of whom one had hepatocellular carcinoma and two had cutaneous melanoma.

Notes on the study in general: CD8+ T cells (on average) carried more expanded clones than CD4+ T cells. The work left the antigen specificity of expanded peripheral T cells undetermined. Normalized T-cell clonal expansion was also low in some nonresponders.

The CDR3 covers 17 residues. Germline CDR1 and CDR2: SGHNT and YENEEA. The V segment lost 1 base and the J segment 7 bases; nucleotides outside the gene matches: 7. Some clones are missing from TCRdb's copy, which holds only in-frame ones; the method was immunoSEQ multiplex PCR. This table has fewer than 95,000 clones, under 85% appearing once. This TCR was recovered from an adult with an advanced solid tumor such as melanoma, head and neck, liver or kidney cancer. This material consisted of CD4+ or CD8+ T cells sorted from blood, taken in a trial of the OX40 agonist ivuxolimab. The rearrangement uses TRBV11-3 and TRBJ2-1, with TRBD2 matching 13 bases. The CDR3 nucleotides are TGTGCCAGCAGCTTAGGTACTAGCGGGAGGGTGGGGAATGAGCAGTTCTTC. Protein product: CASSLGTSGRVGNEQFF. Combining the CDR3 with reference TRBV11-3 and TRBJ2-1 gives the whole variable domain EAGVVQSPRYKIIEKKQPVAFWCNPISGHNTLYWYLQNLGQGPELLIRYENEEAVDDSQLPKDRFSAERLKGVDSTLKIQPAELGDSAVYLCASSLGTSGRVGNEQFFGPGTRLTVL.